This entry is about one T cell receptor (beta chain). Antigen: not known. The data were obtained in a study of T cell responses to AZD1222 COVID-19 vaccine. Study-level findings and limits: Targeting of unmutated variant regions was reportedly seen in nearly half of spike-specific TCRs.

Clones were sequenced by immunoSEQ multiplex PCR, and TCRdb holds only the in-frame ones, with some missing. The repertoire holds tens of thousands of clones, with more than 80% as singletons. This CDR3 comprises 17 residues. Germline V gene sequence: CDR1 GTSNPN, CDR2 SVGIG (reference sequence). The germline V and J ends were trimmed by 5 bases and 0 bases, with 20 bases remaining between them. The receptor was derived from an adult in good health. The source material was peripheral blood, sampled on day 0 of AZD1222 vaccination. V and J are TRBV30 and TRBJ2-4; D is perhaps TRBD2 (6 bases). CDR3 sequence: CAWDIGTFPLAKNIQYF. The CDR3 nucleotides read TGTGCCTGGGACATCGGGACTTTCCCTCTAGCCAAAAACATTCAGTACTTC.